A selection of T cell receptor beta chains follows, all from one sample in a study of blood T cell repertoires in COVID-19. Here immunoSEQ multiplex PCR was the method, and the copy in TCRdb shows in-frame clones only, minus some. The table lists about 84,000 clones, 80% to 90% of them singletons, with over 30% in the top ten. Specimen: peripheral blood. These receptors all stem from a man older than 75 with active or convalescent COVID-19. Each CDR3 is given with its conserved first and last residue. Fields, in order: clone size, V gene, D gene, J gene, CDR3 protein, CDR3 DNA. The D gene is left open where the match is weak. Some rows mark clone size as missing; the rest say once, few, many or name a class of expanded clone.

NA	TRBV28	NA	TRBJ2-7	CASMEGQYPYEQYF	TGTGCCAGCATGGAGGGACAGTATCCCTACGAGCAGTACTTC
NA	TRBV19	TRBD2	TRBJ2-7	CASSIAVTGGGSYEQYF	TGTGCCAGTAGTATAGCCGTAACAGGCGGGGGGTCCTACGAGCAGTACTTC
once	TRBV18	TRBD1	TRBJ1-3	CASIDRAAGNTIYF	TGTGCCAGCATTGACAGGGCGGCGGGAAACACCATATATTTT
NA	TRBV5-5	NA	TRBJ2-7	CASSFRVMGFSNSYEQYF	TGTGCCAGCAGCTTCCGGGTAATGGGTTTTAGTAACTCCTACGAGCAGTACTTC
NA	TRBV3-1/TRBV3-2	NA	TRBJ2-5	CASSRQYQETQYF	TGTGCCAGCAGCCGACAGTACCAAGAGACCCAGTACTTC
NA	TRBV6-5	NA	TRBJ2-5	CASKPGGETQYF	TGTGCCAGCAAGCCCGGGGGAGAGACCCAGTACTTC
NA	TRBV2	NA	TRBJ1-2	CASSEGRNYGYTF	TGTGCCAGCAGTGAAGGCAGAAACTATGGCTACACCTTC
NA	TRBV6-5	NA	TRBJ1-2	CASGKGATGYGYTF	TGTGCCAGCGGAAAAGGAGCCACAGGGTATGGCTACACCTTC
NA	TRBV4-2	NA	TRBJ2-2	CASSQEGYGRNTGELFF	TGTGCCAGCAGCCAAGAAGGTTACGGGAGGAACACCGGGGAGCTGTTTTTT
NA	TRBV30	TRBD1	TRBJ1-2	CAWSRAGTGGPSVGYTF	TGTGCCTGGAGCCGGGCCGGGACAGGGGGACCTTCCGTTGGCTACACCTTC
NA	TRBV27	TRBD1	TRBJ2-7	CASSTSRTGYREQYF	TGTGCCAGCAGTACCTCCCGGACAGGGTATCGCGAGCAGTACTTC
few	TRBV18	NA	TRBJ2-5	CASSPPSGSQETQYF	TGTGCCAGCTCACCACCTTCAGGGTCCCAAGAGACCCAGTACTTC
NA	TRBV6-1	TRBD1	TRBJ2-2	CASSEAGQYTGELFF	TGTGCCAGCAGTGAAGCGGGACAGTACACCGGGGAGCTGTTTTTT
NA	TRBV3-1/TRBV3-2	TRBD2	TRBJ2-4	CASSQDGSSGGAKLAKNIQYF	TGTGCCAGCAGCCAAGACGGCTCTAGCGGGGGGGCTAAATTAGCCAAAAACATTCAGTACTTC
NA	TRBV5-1	NA	TRBJ2-5	CASSLRASGGVQLDAYF	TGCGCCAGCAGCTTAAGAGCCAGCGGAGGGGTGCAGTTAGACGCGTACTTC
NA	TRBV4-2	NA	TRBJ1-3	CASSPVGEFDGNTIYF	TGTGCCAGCAGCCCAGTAGGGGAATTTGACGGAAACACCATATATTTT
NA	TRBV7-2	NA	TRBJ2-3	CASSLNSLVDTDTQYF	TGTGCCAGCAGCTTAAATTCGTTGGTAGACACAGATACGCAGTATTTT
NA	TRBV4-1	NA	TRBJ1-1	CASSQGRGLIRNTEAFF	TGCGCCAGCAGCCAAGGCCGAGGGTTAATCCGGAACACTGAAGCTTTCTTT
NA	TRBV24-1	NA	TRBJ2-5	CATSASQGQETQYF	TGTGCCACCAGTGCGAGCCAGGGGCAAGAGACCCAGTACTTC
NA	TRBV5-1	TRBD1	TRBJ1-2	CASSLGNRGDYGYTF	TGCGCCAGCAGCTTGGGGAACAGGGGAGACTATGGCTACACCTTC
NA	TRBV11-3	NA	TRBJ2-1	CASSLGGPLINEQFF	TGTGCCAGCAGCTTAGGGGGGCCCCTTATCAATGAGCAGTTCTTC
NA	TRBV9	NA	TRBJ1-4	CASSARGDSNEKLFF	TGTGCCAGCAGCGCAAGGGGTGATTCTAATGAAAAACTGTTTTTT
NA	TRBV9	TRBD2	TRBJ2-5	CASSVGPRGGGGETQYF	TGTGCCAGCAGCGTAGGGCCTCGGGGGGGCGGAGGAGAGACCCAGTACTTC